These T cell receptor beta chains were read from a single sample in a study of T cell responses to AZD1222 COVID-19 vaccine. The data were produced by immunoSEQ multiplex PCR, yet TCRdb's version contains in-frame clones alone and is incomplete. This table has just under 150,000 clones, about 86% appearing once. The source material was peripheral blood, sampled 28 days after the second AZD1222 dose. All receptors come from an adult who received the AZD1222 COVID-19 vaccine. Each CDR3 is given with its conserved first and last residue. D genes are given only for firm matches. Clone sizes are given selectively: once, few, many, or a class where the clone is expanded.

TRBJ1-1	NA	TRBV18	once	TGTGCCAGCTCACCCCAGGGGAAGAACACTGAAGCTTTCTTT	CASSPQGKNTEAFF
TRBJ1-1	TRBD1	TRBV6-2/TRBV6-3	NA	TGTGCCAGCAGCCCAGGCGGGGGTTCAGGACAGGGCACTGAAGCTTTCTTT	CASSPGGGSGQGTEAFF
TRBJ2-5	NA	TRBV27	NA	TGTGCCAGTCCACTGGGGACCCAGTACTTC	CASPLGTQYF
TRBJ2-5	TRBD2	TRBV27	NA	TGTGCCAGCAGTGGGCTAGCGGGAGGGGAGGAGACCCAGTACTTC	CASSGLAGGEETQYF
TRBJ1-1	NA	TRBV3-1/TRBV3-2	few	TGTGCCAGCAGCCCCTTGGGGGGAGGAGGGACTGAAGCTTTCTTT	CASSPLGGGGTEAFF
TRBJ2-7	NA	TRBV7-9	few	TGTGCCAGCAGCTTAGACTTTTCCTACGAGCAGTACTTC	CASSLDFSYEQYF
TRBJ1-2	TRBD1	TRBV2	once	TGTGCCAGCAGTTCCTCCGGGACAGACCATGGCTACACCTTC	CASSSSGTDHGYTF
TRBJ2-4	NA	TRBV5-4	NA	TGTGCCAGCAGCTTGGCCTTGGACGGCGCCAAAAACATTCAGTACTTC	CASSLALDGAKNIQYF
TRBJ1-1	NA	TRBV2	NA	TGTGCCAGCAGTGATGTCCCGAACACTGAAGCTTTCTTT	CASSDVPNTEAFF
TRBJ2-1	NA	TRBV12-3/TRBV12-4	NA	TGTGCCAGCAGTTTCGGGATCCATGAGCAGTTCTTC	CASSFGIHEQFF
TRBJ2-1	TRBD2	TRBV7-2	NA	TGTGCCAGCAGCTTATATACTAGCGGGAGGTATATCTCGGGAGAGCAGTTCTTC	CASSLYTSGRYISGEQFF
TRBJ2-7	NA	TRBV3-1/TRBV3-2	many	TGTGCCAGCAGCCAGCAACACTACGAGCAGTACTTC	CASSQQHYEQYF
TRBJ2-3	NA	TRBV6-5	NA	TGTGCCAGCAAGACAGATAGCACAGATACGCAGTATTTT	CASKTDSTDTQYF
TRBJ1-6	NA	TRBV13	NA	TGTGCCAGCAGCTCTGCTGGGGGGCTATTAGGTTCACCCCTCCACTTT	CASSSAGGLLGSPLHF
TRBJ2-2	NA	TRBV6-5	few	TGTGCCAGCAGTTACATGGGCCCGGGGGCCGGGGAGCTGTTTTTT	CASSYMGPGAGELFF
TRBJ1-2	NA	TRBV19	NA	TGTGCCAGTAGTATAGGAGCGGGGGCTGGCTATGGCTACACCTTC	CASSIGAGAGYGYTF
TRBJ2-7	TRBD2	TRBV27	once	TGTGCCAGCAGTTTGGCGACTAGCGGGAGTCTCTACGAGCAGTACTTC	CASSLATSGSLYEQYF
TRBJ2-3	NA	TRBV13	few	TGTGCCAGCAGGGGGACCCCCACAGATACGCAGTATTTT	CASRGTPTDTQYF
TRBJ2-3	NA	TRBV7-2	NA	TGTGCCAGCAGCCTAGGGACACCTAGCACAGATACGCAGTATTTT	CASSLGTPSTDTQYF
TRBJ2-1	TRBD2	TRBV4-2	NA	TGTGCCAGCAGCCACGTCGACCTAGCGGGAGGGCCCAATGAGCAGTTCTTC	CASSHVDLAGGPNEQFF
TRBJ1-4	NA	TRBV6-1	NA	TGTGCCAGCAGTGAATTTACTCCCGGCGGACTAACTAATGAAAAACTGTTTTTT	CASSEFTPGGLTNEKLFF
TRBJ2-7	NA	TRBV27	NA	TGTGCCAGCAGTCTCCAAGACAGCATCTTGGAGCAGTACTTC	CASSLQDSILEQYF
TRBJ1-5	NA	TRBV9	NA	TGTGCCAGCAGCGTAGGGACAGAGGATGGGCAGCCCCAGCATTTT	CASSVGTEDGQPQHF
TRBJ1-6	NA	TRBV9	NA	TGTGCCAGCAGCGCCGGGGGCGATTCTTATTCACCCCTCCACTTT	CASSAGGDSYSPLHF
TRBJ1-6	NA	TRBV5-6	NA	TGTGCCAGCAGCTTGGGGTTGGGGTCACCCCTCCACTTT	CASSLGLGSPLHF
TRBJ2-5	NA	TRBV10-2	NA	TGCGCCAGCGTCAAGGGGACACAAAACTACTCGACCCAGTACTTC	CASVKGTQNYSTQYF
TRBJ1-6	TRBD1	TRBV5-5	few	TGTGCCAGCAGCTTGGCCGGGACAGAAAATTCACCCCTCCACTTT	CASSLAGTENSPLHF
TRBJ1-2	NA	TRBV4-1	few	TGCGCCAGCAGCCAAGATCACGGGAACTATGGCTACACCTTC	CASSQDHGNYGYTF
TRBJ1-5	TRBD1	TRBV28	NA	TGTGCCAGCAGTTTACGGGGACAGGCGGGCAGCAATCAGCCCCAGCATTTT	CASSLRGQAGSNQPQHF
TRBJ2-1	TRBD2	TRBV23-1	NA	TGCGCCGGCCGTAGGACTAGGTATGTCCATGAGCAGTTCTTC	CAGRRTRYVHEQFF
TRBJ2-1	TRBD1	TRBV10-3	NA	TGTGCCATCAACACGGACTCGAGGGGGCTATACAATGAGCAGTTCTTC	CAINTDSRGLYNEQFF
TRBJ1-6	NA	TRBV30	NA	TGTGCCACTGGCCGGGGCCTGATGTATAATTCACCCCTCCACTTT	CATGRGLMYNSPLHF
TRBJ2-3	NA	TRBV29-1	NA	TGCAGCGTCGGGGACTGGTCTAGCACAGATACGCAGTATTTT	CSVGDWSSTDTQYF
TRBJ1-2	NA	TRBV6-4	NA	TGTGCCAGCAGTGTCGACGGGGACTATGGCTACACCTTC	CASSVDGDYGYTF
TRBJ1-1	NA	TRBV6-5	NA	TGTGCCAGCATGAGGGCGAACACTGAAGCTTTCTTT	CASMRANTEAFF
TRBJ1-6	NA	TRBV19	NA	TGTGCCAGTAGTATTAACGGCGGCAGGAGCTCCTATAATTCACCCCTCCACTTT	CASSINGGRSSYNSPLHF
TRBJ2-7	NA	TRBV9	NA	TGTGCCAGCAGCTCACAGTCTGAAACCTACGAGCAGTACTTC	CASSSQSETYEQYF